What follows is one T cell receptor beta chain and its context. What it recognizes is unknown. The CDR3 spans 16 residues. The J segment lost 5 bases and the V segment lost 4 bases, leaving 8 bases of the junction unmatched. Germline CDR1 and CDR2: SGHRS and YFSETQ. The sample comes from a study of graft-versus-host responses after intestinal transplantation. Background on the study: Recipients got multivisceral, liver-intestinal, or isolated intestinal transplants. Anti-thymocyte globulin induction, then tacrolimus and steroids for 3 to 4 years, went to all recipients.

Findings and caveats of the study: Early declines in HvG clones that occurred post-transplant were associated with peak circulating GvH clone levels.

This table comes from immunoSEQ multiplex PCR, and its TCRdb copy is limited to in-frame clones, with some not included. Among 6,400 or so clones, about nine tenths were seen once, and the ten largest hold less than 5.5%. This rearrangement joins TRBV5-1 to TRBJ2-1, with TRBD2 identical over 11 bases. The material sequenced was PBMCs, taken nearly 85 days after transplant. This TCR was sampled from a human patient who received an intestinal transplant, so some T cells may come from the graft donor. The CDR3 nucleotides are TGCGCCAGCAGCCCTGCGACTAGCGGGGAAAACAATGAGCAGTTCTTC. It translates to CASSPATSGENNEQFF.